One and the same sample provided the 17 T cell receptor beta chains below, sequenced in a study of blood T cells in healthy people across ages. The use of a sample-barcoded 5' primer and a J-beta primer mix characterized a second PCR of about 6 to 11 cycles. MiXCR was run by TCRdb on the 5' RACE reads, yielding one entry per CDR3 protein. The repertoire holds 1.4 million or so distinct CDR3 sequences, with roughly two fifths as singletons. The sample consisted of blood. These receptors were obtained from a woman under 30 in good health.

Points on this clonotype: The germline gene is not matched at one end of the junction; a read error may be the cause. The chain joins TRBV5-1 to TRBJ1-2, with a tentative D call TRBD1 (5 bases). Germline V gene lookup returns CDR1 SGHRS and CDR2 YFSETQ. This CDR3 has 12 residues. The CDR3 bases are TGCGCCAGCAGCCTACAGGACTATGACTACACCTTC. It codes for CASSLQDYDYTF.

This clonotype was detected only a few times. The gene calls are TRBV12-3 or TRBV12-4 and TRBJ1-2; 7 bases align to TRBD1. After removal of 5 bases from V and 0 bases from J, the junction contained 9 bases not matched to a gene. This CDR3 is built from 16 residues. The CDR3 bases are TGTGCCAGCAGTCTTCGTGCCGGGACAGCTAACTATGGCTACACCTTC. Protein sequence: CASSLRAGTANYGYTF.

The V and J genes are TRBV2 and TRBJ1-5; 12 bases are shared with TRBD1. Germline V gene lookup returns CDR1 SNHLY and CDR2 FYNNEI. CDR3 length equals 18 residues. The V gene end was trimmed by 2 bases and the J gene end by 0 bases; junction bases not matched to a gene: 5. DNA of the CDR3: TGTGCCAGCAGTGAATGGGGACAGGGGGCTTATAGCAATCAGCCCCAGCATTTT. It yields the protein CASSEWGQGAYSNQPQHF.

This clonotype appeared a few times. CDR3 sequence (DNA): TGCGCCAGCAGCCAAGATTCCCTAGCGGGCACAGATACGCAGTATTTT. This codes for CASSQDSLAGTDTQYF. The J gene is TRBJ2-3, the V gene TRBV4-1, with 7 bases identical to TRBD2. The ends lost 0 bases at V and 1 base at J; junction bases unmatched: 4. Germline lookup yields CDR1 MGHRA and CDR2 YSYEKL. The CDR3 spans 16 residues.

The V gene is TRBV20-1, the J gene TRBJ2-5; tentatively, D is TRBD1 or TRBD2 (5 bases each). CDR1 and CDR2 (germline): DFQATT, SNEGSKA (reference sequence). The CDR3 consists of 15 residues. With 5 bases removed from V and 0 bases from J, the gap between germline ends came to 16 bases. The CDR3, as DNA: TGCAGTGCTGACTTAGTGGGACGGCACCAAGAGACCCAGTACTTC. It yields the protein CSADLVGRHQETQYF.

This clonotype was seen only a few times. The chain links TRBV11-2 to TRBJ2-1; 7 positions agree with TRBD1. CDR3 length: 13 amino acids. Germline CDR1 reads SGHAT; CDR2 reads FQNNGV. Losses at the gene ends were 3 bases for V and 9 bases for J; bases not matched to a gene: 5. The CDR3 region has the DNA TGTGCCAGCAGCTTCCCCCAGGGGGTTGAGCAGTTCTTC. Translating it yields CASSFPQGVEQFF.

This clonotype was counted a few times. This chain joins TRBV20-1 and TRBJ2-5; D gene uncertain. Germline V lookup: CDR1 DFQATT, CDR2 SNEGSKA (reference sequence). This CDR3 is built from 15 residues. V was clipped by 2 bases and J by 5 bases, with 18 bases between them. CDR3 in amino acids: CSARPRATAVETQYF. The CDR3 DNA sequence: TGCAGTGCTAGACCTCGGGCCACAGCCGTGGAGACCCAGTACTTC.

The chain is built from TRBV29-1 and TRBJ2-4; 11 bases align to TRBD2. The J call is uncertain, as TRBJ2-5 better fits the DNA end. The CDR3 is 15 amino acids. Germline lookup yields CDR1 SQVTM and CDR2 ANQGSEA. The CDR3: CSVALAGGPGETQYF. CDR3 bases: TGCAGCGTGGCCTTAGCGGGAGGGCCGGGTGAGACCCAGTACTTC.

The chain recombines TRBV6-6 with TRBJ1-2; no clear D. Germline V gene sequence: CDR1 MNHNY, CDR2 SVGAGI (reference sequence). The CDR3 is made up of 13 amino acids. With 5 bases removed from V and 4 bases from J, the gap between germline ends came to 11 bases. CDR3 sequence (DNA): TGTGCCAGCAGTCAAGAGACGGGCTATGGCTACACCTTC. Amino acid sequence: CASSQETGYGYTF.

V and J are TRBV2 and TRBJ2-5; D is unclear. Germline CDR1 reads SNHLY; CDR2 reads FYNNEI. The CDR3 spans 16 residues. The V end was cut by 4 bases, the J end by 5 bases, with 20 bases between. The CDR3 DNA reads TGTGCCAGCAGTGTAAACCCGGGCCCCGTGGGGGAGACCCAGTACTTC. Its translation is CASSVNPGPVGETQYF.

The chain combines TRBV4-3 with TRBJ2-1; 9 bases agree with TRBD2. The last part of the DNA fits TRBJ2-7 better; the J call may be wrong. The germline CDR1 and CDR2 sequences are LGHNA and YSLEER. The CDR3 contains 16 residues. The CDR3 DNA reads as TGCGCCAGCAGCAACTATGTAGCGGGAGACTACAATGAGCAGTACTTC. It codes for CASSNYVAGDYNEQYF.

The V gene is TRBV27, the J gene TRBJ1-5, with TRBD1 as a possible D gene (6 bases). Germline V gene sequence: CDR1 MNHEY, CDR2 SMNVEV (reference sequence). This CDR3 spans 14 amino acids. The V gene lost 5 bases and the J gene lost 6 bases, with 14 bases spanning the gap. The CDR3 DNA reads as TGTGCCAGCAGTCATCGGGGGGGCAGTCAGCCCCAGCATTTT. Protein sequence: CASSHRGGSQPQHF.

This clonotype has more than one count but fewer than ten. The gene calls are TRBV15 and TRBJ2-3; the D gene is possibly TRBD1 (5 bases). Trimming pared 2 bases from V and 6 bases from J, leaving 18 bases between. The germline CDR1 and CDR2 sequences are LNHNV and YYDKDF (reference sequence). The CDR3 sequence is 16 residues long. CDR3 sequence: CATSRRMDISKDTQYF. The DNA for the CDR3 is TGTGCCACCAGCAGACGAATGGACATCTCGAAGGATACGCAGTATTTT.

The chain's CDR3 is CASSLGGRLVKNIQYF. CDR3 coding DNA: TGTGCCAGCAGCTTAGGAGGGAGATTGGTCAAAAACATTCAGTACTTC. The chain uses TRBV7-9 and TRBJ2-4, with D maybe TRBD2 (5 bases). Trimming cost V 1 base and J 3 bases, with 13 bases left between them. This CDR3 contains 16 residues. Germline assignment: CDR1 SEHNR and CDR2 FQNEAQ (reference sequence).

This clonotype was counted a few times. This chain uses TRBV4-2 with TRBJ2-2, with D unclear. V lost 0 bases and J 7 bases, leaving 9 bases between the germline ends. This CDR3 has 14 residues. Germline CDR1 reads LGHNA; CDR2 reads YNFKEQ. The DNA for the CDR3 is TGTGCCAGCAGCCAAGAGGCCGGTCTCGGGGAGCTGTTTTTT. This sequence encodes CASSQEAGLGELFF.

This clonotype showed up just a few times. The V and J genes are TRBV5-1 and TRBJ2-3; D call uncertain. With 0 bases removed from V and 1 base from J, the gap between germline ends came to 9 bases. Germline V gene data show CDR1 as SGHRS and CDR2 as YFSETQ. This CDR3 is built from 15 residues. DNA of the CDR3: TGCGCCAGCAGCTTGGATCCAGATCGCACAGATACGCAGTATTTT. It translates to CASSLDPDRTDTQYF. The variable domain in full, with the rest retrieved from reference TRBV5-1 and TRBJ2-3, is KAGVTQTPRYLIKTRGQQVTLSCSPISGHRSVSWYQQTPGQGLQFLFEYFSETQRNKGNFPGRFSGRQFSNSRSEMNVSTLELGDSALYLCASSLDPDRTDTQYFGPGTRLTVL.

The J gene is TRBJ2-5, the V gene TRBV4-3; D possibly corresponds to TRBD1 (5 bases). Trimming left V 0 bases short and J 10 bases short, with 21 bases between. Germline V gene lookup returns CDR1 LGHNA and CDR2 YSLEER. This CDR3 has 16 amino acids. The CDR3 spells CASSQDVVRSGKIQYF. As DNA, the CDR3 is TGCGCCAGCAGCCAAGACGTTGTACGGTCAGGGAAGATCCAGTACTTC.